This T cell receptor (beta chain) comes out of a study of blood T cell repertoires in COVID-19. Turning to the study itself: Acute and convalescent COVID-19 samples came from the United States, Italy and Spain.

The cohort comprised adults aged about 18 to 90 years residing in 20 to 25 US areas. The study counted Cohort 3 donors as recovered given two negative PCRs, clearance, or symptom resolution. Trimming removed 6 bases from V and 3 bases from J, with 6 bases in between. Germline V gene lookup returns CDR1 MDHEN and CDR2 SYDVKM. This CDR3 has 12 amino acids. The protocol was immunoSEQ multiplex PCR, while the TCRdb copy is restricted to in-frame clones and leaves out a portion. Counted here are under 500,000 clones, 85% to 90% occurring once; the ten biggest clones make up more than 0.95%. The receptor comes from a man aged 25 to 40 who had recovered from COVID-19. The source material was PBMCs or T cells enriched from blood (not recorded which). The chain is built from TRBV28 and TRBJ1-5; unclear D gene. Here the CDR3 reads CASRSLNQPQHF. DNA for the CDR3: TGTGCCAGCAGATCCCTCAATCAGCCCCAGCATTTT.